Reported below is one TCR beta chain. Antigen: not known. The data were taken from a study of memory CD4+ T cells and cytomegalovirus serostatus. As for the study in general: Healthy Belgian adult donors included roughly nine CMV-positive and approximately 25 CMV-negative people.

The sort gate was single viable CD3+CD4+CD8-CD45RO+ cells for memory CD4+ T cells. Serostatus was set by detecting CMV pp150, pp28, p38, p52 IgG. Some clones are missing from TCRdb's copy, which holds only in-frame ones; the method was immunoSEQ multiplex PCR. This table has around 54,000 clones, 60% to 80% appearing once. Study-wide findings and caveats: Suggested: most of the CMV-linked TCR signature lies in CD4+ memory cells.

The CDR3 length is 14 residues. Trimming pared 3 bases from V and 5 bases from J, leaving 13 bases between. Germline assignment: CDR1 MDHEN and CDR2 SYDVKM. The source material was memory CD4+ T cells from blood. V gene TRBV28 combines with J gene TRBJ1-1, with D possibly matching TRBD1 (6 bases). The sequence derives from an adult in good health and CMV-seronegative. The CDR3 reads CASSLGGRGTEAFF. The CDR3 DNA reads TGTGCCAGCAGTTTGGGGGGGCGGGGGACTGAAGCTTTCTTT.